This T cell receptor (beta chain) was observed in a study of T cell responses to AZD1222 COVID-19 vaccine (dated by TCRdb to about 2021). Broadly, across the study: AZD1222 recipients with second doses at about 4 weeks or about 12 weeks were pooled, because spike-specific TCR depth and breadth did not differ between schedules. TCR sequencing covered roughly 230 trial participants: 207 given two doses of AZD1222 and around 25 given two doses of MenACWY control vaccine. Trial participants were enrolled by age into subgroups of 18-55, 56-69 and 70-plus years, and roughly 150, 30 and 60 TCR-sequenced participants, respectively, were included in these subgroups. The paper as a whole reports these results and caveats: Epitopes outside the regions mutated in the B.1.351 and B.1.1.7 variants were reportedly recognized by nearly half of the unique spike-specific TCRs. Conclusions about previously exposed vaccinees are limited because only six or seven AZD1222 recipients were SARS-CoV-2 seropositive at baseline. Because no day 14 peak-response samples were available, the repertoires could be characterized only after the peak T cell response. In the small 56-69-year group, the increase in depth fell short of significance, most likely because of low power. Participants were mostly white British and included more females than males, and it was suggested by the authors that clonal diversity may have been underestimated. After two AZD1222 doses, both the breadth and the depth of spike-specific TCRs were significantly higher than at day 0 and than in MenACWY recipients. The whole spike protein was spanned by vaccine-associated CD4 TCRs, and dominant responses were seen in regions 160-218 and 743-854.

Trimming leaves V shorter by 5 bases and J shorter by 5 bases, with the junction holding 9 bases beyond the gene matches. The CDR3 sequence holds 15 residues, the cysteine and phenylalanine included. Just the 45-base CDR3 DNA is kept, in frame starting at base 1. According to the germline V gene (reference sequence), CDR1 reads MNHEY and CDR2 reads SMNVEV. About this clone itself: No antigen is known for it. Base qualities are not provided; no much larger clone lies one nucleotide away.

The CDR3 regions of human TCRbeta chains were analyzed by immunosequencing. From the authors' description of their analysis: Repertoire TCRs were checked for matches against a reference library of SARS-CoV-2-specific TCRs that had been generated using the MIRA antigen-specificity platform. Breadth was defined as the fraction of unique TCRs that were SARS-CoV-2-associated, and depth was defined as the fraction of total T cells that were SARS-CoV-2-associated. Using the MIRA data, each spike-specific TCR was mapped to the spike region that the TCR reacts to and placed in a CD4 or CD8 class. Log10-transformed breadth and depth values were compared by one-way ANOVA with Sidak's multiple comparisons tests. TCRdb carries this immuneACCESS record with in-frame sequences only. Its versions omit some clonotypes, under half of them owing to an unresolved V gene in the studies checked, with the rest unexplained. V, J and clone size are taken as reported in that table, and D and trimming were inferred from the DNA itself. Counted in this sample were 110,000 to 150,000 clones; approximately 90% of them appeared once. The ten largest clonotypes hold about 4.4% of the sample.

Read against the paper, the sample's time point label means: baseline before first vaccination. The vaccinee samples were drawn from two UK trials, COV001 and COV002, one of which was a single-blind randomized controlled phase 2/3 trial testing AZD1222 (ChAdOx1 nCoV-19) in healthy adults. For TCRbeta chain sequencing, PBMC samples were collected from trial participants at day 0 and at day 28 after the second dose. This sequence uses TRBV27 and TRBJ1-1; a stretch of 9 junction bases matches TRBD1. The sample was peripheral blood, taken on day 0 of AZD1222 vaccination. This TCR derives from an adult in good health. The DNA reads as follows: TGTGCCAGCAGTAATTCGGGACAGGGCGGTACTGAAGCTTTCTTT. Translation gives CASSNSGQGGTEAFF.